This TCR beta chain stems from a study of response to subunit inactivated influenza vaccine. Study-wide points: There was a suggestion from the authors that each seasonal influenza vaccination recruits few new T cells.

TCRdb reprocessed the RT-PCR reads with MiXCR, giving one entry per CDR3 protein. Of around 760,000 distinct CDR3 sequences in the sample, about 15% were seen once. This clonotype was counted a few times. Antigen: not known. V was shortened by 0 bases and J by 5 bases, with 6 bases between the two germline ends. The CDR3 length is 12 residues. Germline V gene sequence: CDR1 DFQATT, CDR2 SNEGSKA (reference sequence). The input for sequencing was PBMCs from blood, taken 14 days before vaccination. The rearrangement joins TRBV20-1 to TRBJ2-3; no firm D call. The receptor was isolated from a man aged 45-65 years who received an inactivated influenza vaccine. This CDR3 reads CSARDGKDTQYF. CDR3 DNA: TGCAGTGCTAGAGATGGGAAAGATACGCAGTATTTT.